A selection of T cell receptor beta chains follows, all from one sample in a study of shared clonotypes between healthy human individuals. This table comes from immunoSEQ multiplex PCR, and its TCRdb copy is limited to in-frame clones, with some not included. The sample has roughly 2.1 million clones; approximately 94% are singletons. Sequencing was done on a sample of naive CD8+ T cells from PBMCs. The receptors were sampled from a man aged 18 to 29 in good health. Some clones in this sample may be carry-over from other donors' samples. The CDR3 runs from the conserved cysteine through the conserved F or W. A D gene is named only where the DNA matches it firmly. Only part of the rows carry a size: once, few, many, or a class if the clone is expanded.

D,V,size,length,J,CDR3,DNA
TRBD1,TRBV29-1,-,14,TRBJ2-2,CSVVQGAGTGELFF,TGCAGCGTTGTACAGGGGGCGGGGACCGGGGAGCTGTTTTTT
-,TRBV27,-,15,TRBJ1-1,CASSLLGTGNTEAFF,TGTGCCAGCAGTTTACTAGGGACGGGGAACACTGAAGCTTTCTTT
-,TRBV28,-,18,TRBJ1-1,CASKGARFDGATLTEAFF,TGTGCCAGCAAGGGTGCCCGCTTCGATGGGGCGACGTTAACTGAAGCTTTCTTT
TRBD1,TRBV6-5,-,15,TRBJ2-1,CASSPSGTGGGEQFF,TGTGCCAGCAGTCCTTCCGGGACAGGGGGGGGTGAGCAGTTCTTC
TRBD2,TRBV15,once,17,TRBJ2-2,CATSRGGLAGVSGELFF,TGTGCCACCAGCAGGGGTGGACTAGCGGGAGTCTCCGGGGAGCTGTTTTTT
TRBD1,TRBV7-8,-,17,TRBJ1-2,CASSLFHQDRVGNGYTF,TGTGCCAGCAGCTTATTTCACCAGGACAGGGTCGGGAATGGCTACACCTTC
-,TRBV4-3,once,14,TRBJ2-7,CASSQDHGVDEQYF,TGCGCCAGCAGCCAAGATCACGGGGTAGACGAGCAGTACTTC
TRBD2,TRBV28,-,15,TRBJ2-1,CASRATSGRAYEQFF,TGTGCCAGCAGAGCCACTAGCGGGAGGGCCTATGAGCAGTTCTTC
-,TRBV28,few,15,TRBJ1-4,CASSSPTTIREKLFF,TGTGCCAGCAGTTCCCCAACTACCATCCGGGAAAAACTGTTTTTT
TRBD2,TRBV7-2,-,14,TRBJ2-7,CASSHPGLGYEQYF,TGTGCCAGCAGTCACCCGGGACTAGGCTACGAGCAGTACTTC
-,TRBV6-5,once,13,TRBJ1-1,CASSYSKDTEAFF,TGTGCCAGCAGTTACTCGAAAGACACTGAAGCTTTCTTT
-,TRBV19,-,12,TRBJ2-2,CASRDLPGELFF,TGTGCCAGTAGGGACCTCCCCGGGGAGCTGTTTTTT
TRBD1,TRBV4-2,-,16,TRBJ2-7,CASSQVGDRDHYEQYF,TGTGCCAGCAGCCAAGTGGGGGACAGGGATCACTACGAGCAGTACTTC
-,TRBV27,-,13,TRBJ1-2,CASSGRGEQGYTF,TGTGCCAGCAGTGGGAGGGGGGAGCAAGGCTACACCTTC